A selection of T cell receptor beta chains follows, all from one sample in a study of radiotherapy plus CTLA-4 blockade in lung cancer. The repertoire was sequenced with immunoSEQ multiplex PCR; TCRdb's copy has only in-frame clones and lacks some. This table has 85,000 to 130,000 clones, approximately 81% appearing once. Sequences were derived from peripheral blood, sampled from a patient treated with radiotherapy plus ipilimumab. These receptors were collected from a human donor with non-small cell lung cancer that progressed on radiotherapy plus ipilimumab. Some clones in this sample may be carry-over from other donors' samples. Both conserved end residues are part of each CDR3. D genes are given only for firm matches. Clone size is not always given. Where it is, it says once, few, many or a class for expanded clones.

V gene: TRBV29-1
D gene: TRBD1
J gene: TRBJ2-7
clone size: NA
CDR3 protein: CSVRTGRISYEQYF
CDR3 DNA: TGCAGCGTACGGACAGGGCGAATCTCCTACGAGCAGTACTTC

V gene: TRBV29-1
D gene: TRBD2
J gene: TRBJ2-5
clone size: NA
CDR3 protein: CSVGAGTSGEETQYF
CDR3 DNA: TGCAGCGTTGGGGCGGGGACTAGCGGGGAAGAGACCCAGTACTTC

V gene: TRBV30
D gene: NA
J gene: TRBJ2-2
clone size: NA
CDR3 protein: CAWMGGYMTGKGLSNTGELFF
CDR3 DNA: TGTGCCTGGATGGGGGGTTATATGACTGGAAAGGGGTTATCGAACACCGGGGAGCTGTTTTTT

V gene: TRBV29-1
D gene: NA
J gene: TRBJ2-2
clone size: NA
CDR3 protein: CSVVRGPNTGELFF
CDR3 DNA: TGCAGCGTTGTTAGGGGCCCGAACACCGGGGAGCTGTTTTTT

V gene: TRBV4-2
D gene: TRBD2
J gene: TRBJ2-5
clone size: NA
CDR3 protein: CASSQVAESGTPETQYF
CDR3 DNA: TGTGCCAGCAGCCAAGTGGCTGAGAGCGGGACTCCAGAGACCCAGTACTTC

V gene: TRBV9
D gene: TRBD2
J gene: TRBJ2-1
clone size: NA
CDR3 protein: CASSNSGGTYNEQFF
CDR3 DNA: TGTGCCAGCAGCAATAGCGGGGGGACCTACAATGAGCAGTTCTTC

V gene: TRBV19
D gene: NA
J gene: TRBJ2-1
clone size: NA
CDR3 protein: CASSLTSIYEQFF
CDR3 DNA: TGTGCCAGTAGCCTGACCTCCATCTATGAGCAGTTCTTC

V gene: TRBV18
D gene: NA
J gene: TRBJ1-1
clone size: NA
CDR3 protein: CASSPTRDEAFF
CDR3 DNA: TGTGCCAGCTCACCAACGCGGGATGAAGCTTTCTTT

V gene: TRBV7-9
D gene: NA
J gene: TRBJ2-5
clone size: NA
CDR3 protein: CASSPLGGSPTQYF
CDR3 DNA: TGTGCCAGCAGCCCTCTGGGCGGAAGTCCGACCCAGTACTTC

V gene: TRBV10-3
D gene: TRBD2
J gene: TRBJ2-5
clone size: NA
CDR3 protein: CAISDLAGDPRETQYF
CDR3 DNA: TGTGCCATCAGTGACTTAGCGGGGGACCCTCGGGAGACCCAGTACTTC

V gene: TRBV5-1
D gene: NA
J gene: TRBJ1-3
clone size: NA
CDR3 protein: CASSFGPTQRAFGNTIYF
CDR3 DNA: TGCGCCAGCAGCTTTGGACCCACCCAGAGGGCATTTGGAAACACCATATATTTT

V gene: TRBV13
D gene: NA
J gene: TRBJ2-3
clone size: NA
CDR3 protein: CASSLSGAMGTDTQYF
CDR3 DNA: TGTGCCAGCAGCTTATCAGGGGCCATGGGCACAGATACGCAGTATTTT

V gene: TRBV4-3
D gene: TRBD1
J gene: TRBJ1-1
clone size: NA
CDR3 protein: CASSQALGQGATEAFF
CDR3 DNA: TGCGCCAGCAGCCAAGCTCTAGGACAGGGGGCAACTGAAGCTTTCTTT

V gene: TRBV5-1
D gene: TRBD2
J gene: TRBJ2-5
clone size: NA
CDR3 protein: CASSSTSSGGGKTQYF
CDR3 DNA: TGCGCCAGCAGCTCCACCTCTAGCGGGGGTGGGAAGACCCAGTACTTC

V gene: TRBV6-1
D gene: TRBD1
J gene: TRBJ1-1
clone size: few
CDR3 protein: CASSLGQGLTEAFF
CDR3 DNA: TGTGCCAGCAGCTTAGGACAGGGTCTCACTGAAGCTTTCTTT

V gene: TRBV7-2
D gene: NA
J gene: TRBJ2-5
clone size: NA
CDR3 protein: CASSRTDQETQYF
CDR3 DNA: TGTGCCAGCAGCCGGACAGACCAAGAGACCCAGTACTTC

V gene: TRBV13
D gene: NA
J gene: TRBJ1-5
clone size: once
CDR3 protein: CASSSGSRGSHDNSNQPQHF
CDR3 DNA: TGTGCCAGCAGCTCGGGCTCACGGGGATCTCACGACAATAGCAATCAGCCCCAGCATTTT